These 18 T cell receptor beta chains came from one sample sequenced in a study of human T cells and chemical hapten exposure listed by TCRdb under 2021. Library generation was performed with RACE. The listed sequencing device is NextSeq 500. TCRdb trimmed the raw reads at Q25, called clones with MiXCR and kept productive beta chains. Every entry covers one CDR3 protein and lists the most common genes and DNA from its rows. The sample has roughly 69,000 distinct CDR3 sequences on record, 9% to 12% of them singletons. The top ten clonotypes cover around 6.8% of the sample. Explained via the paper, the time point label denotes: patch test 2, 6 weeks after DPC sensitization. The treatment or condition label, read with the paper, signifies: therapeutic diphenylcyclopropenone sensitization with weekly scalp DPC. This material consisted of whole blood, taken in connection with sensitization to the hapten diphenylcyclopropenone (DPC). Source of these receptors: a woman between 50 and 59 years old with alopecia areata. Some clones in this sample may be carry-over from other donors' samples.

This clonotype was seen only a few times. The rearrangement joins TRBV19 to TRBJ2-2, with D unclear. V lost 7 bases and J lost 6, with 27 bases in between. The CDR3 sequence is 18 residues long. Germline lookup yields CDR1 LNHDA and CDR2 SQIVND (reference sequence). CDR3 sequence: CASTDGSRSLVKAGELFF. The CDR3 DNA reads as TGTGCCAGTACCGATGGGTCTAGGTCCTTGGTTAAAGCCGGGGAGCTGTTTTTT. Full variable domain (outside the CDR3, taken from reference TRBV19 and TRBJ2-2): DGGITQSPKYLFRKEGQNVTLSCEQNLNHDAMYWYRQDPGQGLRLIYYSQIVNDFQKGDIAEGYSVSREKKESFPLTVTSAQKNPTAFYLCASTDGSRSLVKAGELFFGEGSRLTVL.

This clonotype was observed many times. V is TRBV28 and J is TRBJ2-3; 10 nucleotides match TRBD2. In germline, CDR1 is MDHEN, CDR2 SYDVKM. With 6 bases clipped from V and 3 bases from J, the junction kept 9 bases outside the gene matches. This CDR3 has 16 residues. CDR3 DNA sequence: TGTGCCAGCAGACCGACTAGCGGGTTGGGTACAGATACGCAGTATTTT. Translation: CASRPTSGLGTDTQYF. Complete variable domain (other parts from reference TRBV28 and TRBJ2-3): DVKVTQSSRYLVKRTGEKVFLECVQDMDHENMFWYRQDPGLGLRLIYFSYDVKMKEKGDIPEGYSVSREKKERFSLILESASTNQTSMYLCASRPTSGLGTDTQYFGPGTRLTVL.

This clonotype was seen repeatedly, ten times or more. V gene TRBV19 combines with J gene TRBJ2-2, with D perhaps matching TRBD2 (5 bases). The CDR3 consists of 14 residues. Trimming shortened V by 2 bases and J by 6 bases, and 10 bases separated the two germline ends. Looked up from germline, CDR1 is LNHDA and CDR2 is SQIVND (reference sequence). The CDR3 sequence: CASSIRGLAGELFF. DNA for the CDR3: TGTGCCAGTAGTATAAGAGGGTTGGCCGGGGAGCTGTTTTTT.

At least ten counts were recorded for this clonotype. The chain has TRBV27 and TRBJ2-5; 10 bases align to TRBD1. Per the germline V gene, CDR1 is MNHEY and CDR2 is SMNVEV (reference sequence). The CDR3 is 14 amino acids. V lost 6 bases, J lost 4 bases, and 5 bases stayed unmatched. CDR3 bases: TGTGCCAGCAGGAAGACAGGGGGCCGAGAGACCCAGTACTTC. Protein sequence: CASRKTGGRETQYF.

In its sample, this clonotype ranks as medium-sized. The chain combines TRBV10-2 with TRBJ1-5, with D possibly matching TRBD1 (5 bases). CDR3 length equals 16 residues. Trimming stripped 4 bases from V and 4 bases from J, with 17 bases between. Germline CDR1 reads WSHSY; CDR2 reads SAAADI. The CDR3 loop reads CASSGRGFLGNQPQHF. In DNA, the CDR3 is TGCGCCAGCAGTGGGAGGGGATTCTTGGGGAATCAGCCCCAGCATTTT.

V gene TRBV7-9 combines with J gene TRBJ1-2; D is perhaps TRBD1 (5 bases). CDR1 SEHNR and CDR2 FQNEAQ come from the germline V gene (reference sequence). V was clipped by 1 base and J by 8 bases, with 14 bases between them. This CDR3 region has 14 residues. CDR3 in amino acids: CASSLGDVLGGYTF. In DNA, the CDR3 is TGTGCCAGCAGCTTAGGGGACGTACTTGGCGGCTACACCTTC.

The chain couples TRBV4-1 to TRBJ1-5, with 9 positions matching TRBD1. This CDR3 region has 17 residues. Germline CDR1 and CDR2: MGHRA and YSYEKL. V dropped 1 base and J dropped 4; count of bases not matched to a gene: 8. The CDR3 DNA sequence: TGCGCCAGCAGCCAAGCAATCGGGACAGGGATGAATCAGCCCCAGCATTTT. Protein: CASSQAIGTGMNQPQHF.

In its sample, this clonotype was seen many times. This chain uses TRBV10-3 with TRBJ2-5; 9 nucleotides line up with TRBD2. From germline, CDR1 is ENHRY and CDR2 SYGVKD. This CDR3 spans 14 amino acids. V shed 8 bases and J 5 bases; nucleotides not matched to a gene: 9. Here the CDR3 DNA reads TGTGCCATCGGGCGGGAGGGCCTCAAGGAGACCCAGTACTTC. It specifies CAIGREGLKETQYF.

This clonotype has a handful of counts. The CDR3 nucleotides are TGTGCCAGCAGCTTACTAGCGGGATTCACAGATACGCAGTATTTT. Its translation: CASSLLAGFTDTQYF. V usage is TRBV7-2 and J usage is TRBJ2-3; 9 positions agree with TRBD2. J gave up 2 bases and V 2 bases, and 2 bases lay outside the gene matches. In germline, CDR1 is SGHTA, CDR2 FQGNSA. The CDR3 sequence is 15 residues long.

This clonotype was seen repeatedly, ten times or more. This chain uses TRBV15 with TRBJ2-7; D perhaps matches TRBD2 (6 bases). CDR1 LNHNV and CDR2 YYDKDF come from the germline V gene (reference sequence). The CDR3 contains 14 residues. V was trimmed by 6 bases and J by 0 bases, leaving 12 bases between them. CDR3 nucleotide sequence: TGTGCCACCAGAAGGGACTCCAGCTCCTACGAGCAGTACTTC. It specifies CATRRDSSSYEQYF.

This clonotype was counted a few times. This CDR3 reads CSGEARSTDTQYF. The DNA of the CDR3 is TGCAGTGGAGAGGCCAGATCCACAGATACGCAGTATTTT. The V and J genes are TRBV20-1 and TRBJ2-3; D call uncertain. V dropped 7 bases and J dropped 2 bases, with 13 bases sitting between them. The CDR3 consists of 13 residues. Per the germline V gene, CDR1 is DFQATT and CDR2 is SNEGSKA (reference sequence).

This clonotype showed up many times. The chain recombines TRBV12-3 or TRBV12-4 with TRBJ2-3; 8 bases match TRBD2. The CDR3 has 15 amino acids. After removal of 6 bases from V and 4 bases from J, the junction contained 9 bases not matched to a gene. CDR3 nucleotides: TGTGCCAGCAGAACTCAAGCGGGAGCCGCAGATACGCAGTATTTT. This sequence encodes CASRTQAGAADTQYF.

The rearrangement uses TRBV11-2 and TRBJ2-2; 8 nucleotides match TRBD2. The germline gives CDR1 SGHAT, CDR2 FQNNGV. Trimming removed 1 base from V and 6 bases from J; junction bases left unmatched: 10. The CDR3 totals 17 residues. The CDR3 DNA sequence: TGTGCCAGCAGCTTAGTTGAACTAGCGGTTTACCCCGGGGAGCTGTTTTTT. Translated: CASSLVELAVYPGELFF.

This clonotype was recorded many times. V is TRBV2 and J is TRBJ2-1; perhaps D is TRBD1 or TRBD2 (5 bases each). This CDR3 is built from 14 residues. Trimming removed 6 bases from V and 2 bases from J, with 11 bases in between. The germline CDR1 and CDR2 sequences are SNHLY and FYNNEI. The CDR3 is CASSRDAPYNEQFF. The CDR3, as DNA: TGTGCCAGCAGCCGGGACGCTCCCTACAATGAGCAGTTCTTC.

This clonotype was counted many times. The V gene is TRBV5-1, the J gene TRBJ1-2; TRBD1 matches at 7 bases. Looked up from germline, CDR1 is SGHRS and CDR2 is YFSETQ. The CDR3 is 14 residues long. Trimming removed 5 bases from V and 5 bases from J; junction bases left unmatched: 9. The CDR3 loop reads CASSFSGQVYGYTF. CDR3 nucleotide sequence: TGCGCCAGCAGTTTCTCTGGACAGGTTTATGGCTACACCTTC. The full variable domain, with the rest looked up from reference TRBV5-1 and TRBJ1-2, is KAGVTQTPRYLIKTRGQQVTLSCSPISGHRSVSWYQQTPGQGLQFLFEYFSETQRNKGNFPGRFSGRQFSNSRSEMNVSTLELGDSALYLCASSFSGQVYGYTFGSGTRLTVV.

This clonotype was counted at least ten times. The rearrangement joins TRBV12-5 to TRBJ2-1; weak D call: TRBD2 (6 bases). The CDR3 covers 12 residues. Germline values: CDR1 LGHNT, CDR2 FRNRAP. Deletions cut 6 bases from V and 8 bases from J, with 11 bases between. CDR3 region: CASGSGVDEQFF. In DNA, the CDR3 is TGTGCTAGTGGCTCGGGGGTTGATGAGCAGTTCTTC.

Only one count was recorded for this clonotype. V usage is TRBV29-1 and J usage is TRBJ2-1; 7 bases line up with TRBD1. Per germline, CDR1 SQVTM and CDR2 ANQGSEA. This CDR3 is built from 14 residues. Losses at the gene ends were 7 bases for V and 5 bases for J; bases not matched to a gene: 11. This CDR3 is CSAGPGTAHNEQFF. In DNA, the CDR3 is TGCAGCGCCGGCCCGGGGACAGCACACAATGAGCAGTTCTTC.

In its sample, this clonotype was seen many times. The chain employs TRBV5-4 and TRBJ1-2; 7 bases line up with TRBD1. V lost 4 bases to trimming and J lost 3 bases; unmatched junction nucleotides: 3. Germline V CDR1 and CDR2: SGHNT, YYREEE (reference sequence). This CDR3 contains 13 residues. As DNA, the CDR3 is TGTGCCAGCAGCCTAGACAGGGACTATGGCTACACCTTC. Its protein product is CASSLDRDYGYTF.